This note documents a single T cell receptor beta chain sequence. Antigen unknown. These data come from a study of graft-versus-host responses after intestinal transplantation. The table came from immunoSEQ multiplex PCR; TCRdb's copy has only in-frame clones and leaves some out. Of 130,000 or so clones listed, nearly 95% are singletons. The CDR3 covers 12 residues. V was trimmed by 2 bases and J by 3 bases, leaving 5 bases between them. Per germline, CDR1 KGHSH and CDR2 LQKENI. The TCR originated in a human donor who received an intestinal transplant. The genes are TRBV18 and TRBJ2-7; no clear D gene. The sequencing here drew on unstimulated CD4+ T cells sorted from spleen or lymph node cells, taken before intestinal transplant. CDR3 DNA sequence: TGTGCCAGCTCACCATACGGCTACGAGCAGTACTTC. This translates into CASSPYGYEQYF.